The following is a TCR beta chain sequence with its context. Unmatched junction bases numbered 9, after V lost 5 bases and J lost 6 bases. This CDR3 is built from 16 residues. CDR1 is ENHRY and CDR2 is SYGVKD in the germline V gene. This sample was taken from a study of blood T cell repertoires in COVID-19. Sequencing was performed with immunoSEQ multiplex PCR; in TCRdb, only in-frame clones are kept and a portion is missing. The sample yields tens of thousands of clones, about 80% seen once. Sequencing was done on a sample of peripheral blood. The gene calls are TRBV10-3 and TRBJ2-2; TRBD2 agrees at 10 bases. The origin of this receptor is a human donor in a cohort sampled during active COVID-19. CDR3 in DNA: TGTGCCATCAGTTCCGTCTCTAGCGGGAGTTCCGGGGAGCTGTTTTTT. It yields the protein CAISSVSSGSSGELFF.